This TCR beta chain was recorded in a study of T cell repertoires in cytomegalovirus infection. There are 15 residues in the CDR3. CDR1 is SGHDT, CDR2 YYEEEE, per germline. J gave up 4 bases and V 0 bases, and 5 bases lay outside the gene matches. MiXCR, run by TCRdb on the reads, gives a single entry per CDR3 protein. This table holds about 450,000 distinct CDR3 sequences, about a third found once. The sample was PBMCs. This rearrangement joins TRBV5-6 to TRBJ2-5, with 8 nucleotides matching TRBD1. This receptor was taken from a human donor in good health (CMV status not recorded). Some clones in this sample may be carry-over from other donors' samples. CDR3 in DNA: TGTGCCAGCAGCTTGGGGACAGGGCTTCGAGAGACCCAGTACTTC. This gives the protein CASSLGTGLRETQYF.